The T cell receptor (beta chain) described here comes from a study of response to subunit inactivated influenza vaccine. Germline V lookup: CDR1 MDHEN, CDR2 SYDVKM. The CDR3 contains 14 residues. Trimming removed 7 bases from V and 4 bases from J; junction bases left unmatched: 8. Findings of the study overall: The authors offered the suggestion that each seasonal influenza vaccination recruits few new T cells.

As for this clonotype: What it binds is not known.

Each CDR3 protein is one row after TCRdb ran MiXCR on the RT-PCR reads. The profile shows under 850,000 distinct CDR3 sequences, under 20% of them singletons. The input for sequencing was PBMCs from blood, taken 4 to 6 days after vaccination. V is TRBV28 and J is TRBJ2-5; 8 positions agree with TRBD2. This clonotype was sampled from a man aged 45-60 years who received an inactivated influenza vaccine. The CDR3 here is CASTYTGGRETQYF. The DNA for the CDR3 is TGTGCCAGCACCTACACGGGGGGGAGAGAGACCCAGTACTTC.